One sample yielded the 2 T cell receptor beta chains listed below, sequenced in a study of cytomegalovirus exposure and HLA in healthy donors. Primers for the PCR totalled 60 Vbeta and 13 Jbeta. Only in-frame clones appear in the TCRdb table, and some are missing; sequencing was by immunoSEQ multiplex PCR. This table has roughly 150,000 clones, 70% to 80% appearing once. The sequencing sample was made of PBMCs. The origin of the receptors is a woman aged 40 to 55 in good health and CMV-seropositive.

V gene TRBV28 combines with J gene TRBJ2-1; 11 nucleotides agree with TRBD2. V shed 3 bases and J 2 bases; nucleotides not matched to a gene: 6. The CDR3 spans 17 residues. Per germline, CDR1 MDHEN and CDR2 SYDVKM. The CDR3 region is CASSFLAGGQAYNEQFF. The CDR3 DNA reads as TGTGCCAGCAGTTTCCTAGCGGGAGGCCAGGCCTACAATGAGCAGTTCTTC.

V gene TRBV7-8 combines with J gene TRBJ1-6; the match to TRBD1 covers 11 bases. Germline V gene sequence: CDR1 SGHVS, CDR2 FQNEAQ. The V segment lost 5 bases and the J segment 7 bases; nucleotides outside the gene matches: 7. This CDR3 has 16 residues. CDR3 residues: CASSPGQGARNSPLHF. The CDR3 DNA follows: TGTGCCAGCAGCCCAGGACAGGGGGCGAGGAATTCACCCCTCCACTTT.